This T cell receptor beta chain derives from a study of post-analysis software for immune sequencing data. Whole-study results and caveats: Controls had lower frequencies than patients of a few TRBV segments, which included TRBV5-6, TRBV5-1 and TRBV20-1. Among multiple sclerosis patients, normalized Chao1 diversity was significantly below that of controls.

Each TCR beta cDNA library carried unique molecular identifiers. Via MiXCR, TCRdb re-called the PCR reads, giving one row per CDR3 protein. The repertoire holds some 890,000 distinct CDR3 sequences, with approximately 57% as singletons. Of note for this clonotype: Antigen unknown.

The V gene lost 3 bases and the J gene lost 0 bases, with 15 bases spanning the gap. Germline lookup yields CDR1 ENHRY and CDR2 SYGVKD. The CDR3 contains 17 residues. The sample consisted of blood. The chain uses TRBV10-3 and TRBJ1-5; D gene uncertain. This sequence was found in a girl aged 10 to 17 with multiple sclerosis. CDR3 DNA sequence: TGTGCCATCAGTGAAGCCGGGCCGGGAGCTAGCAATCAGCCCCAGCATTTT. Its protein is CAISEAGPGASNQPQHF.